These T cell receptor beta chains were read from a single sample in a study of blood T cells in healthy people across ages. TCRdb reprocessed the 5' RACE reads via MiXCR and lists one record per CDR3 protein. The data hold about 1,400,000 distinct CDR3 sequences, with approximately 59% observed a single time. The sequencing sample was made of blood. The receptors stem from a young man in good health. The CDR3 runs from the conserved cysteine through the conserved F or W. The D gene is left open where the match is weak. Expanded clones get a size class; other rows say once, few or many, or leave the size out.

J gene,clone size,D gene,V gene,CDR3 protein,CDR3 DNA
TRBJ1-5,-,-,TRBV20-1,CSAKSGSFPQHF,TGCAGTGCTAAGAGTGGGTCTTTTCCCCAGCATTTT
TRBJ2-3,-,-,TRBV7-9,CASNHEGESADTQYF,TGTGCCTCCAACCACGAGGGGGAGAGCGCAGATACGCAGTATTTT
TRBJ2-1,-,TRBD2,TRBV20-1,CSARVPAGGYNEQFF,TGCAGTGCTAGAGTGCCAGCGGGGGGTTACAATGAGCAGTTCTTC
TRBJ1-4,few,-,TRBV4-2,CASSQAMGGEKLFF,TGTGCCAGCAGCCAAGCAATGGGAGGAGAAAAACTGTTTTTT
TRBJ2-3,-,-,TRBV10-3,CAISGLAGAIDTQYF,TGTGCCATCAGTGGGCTCGCGGGGGCGATAGATACGCAGTATTTT
TRBJ2-1,-,TRBD2,TRBV12-3/TRBV12-4,CASTWGLGVYDEQFF,TGTGCCAGCACTTGGGGACTAGGGGTCTACGATGAGCAGTTCTTC
TRBJ1-1,-,-,TRBV20-1,CSATTGFEAFF,TGCAGTGCCACAACAGGGTTCGAAGCTTTCTTT
TRBJ2-1,-,-,TRBV14,CASSQAALEQFF,TGTGCCAGCAGCCAAGCAGCGCTAGAGCAGTTCTTC
TRBJ1-6,-,-,TRBV7-2,CASSTPRAGVVSPLHF,TGTGCCAGCAGCACCCCCCGTGCAGGGGTGGTATCACCCCTCCACTTT
TRBJ2-1,-,TRBD2,TRBV4-1,CASTSRAGVSYNEQFF,TGCGCCAGCACCTCCCGAGCGGGAGTGTCCTACAATGAGCAGTTCTTC
TRBJ2-3,-,TRBD1,TRBV6-5,CASSYLRQGESTDTQYF,TGTGCCAGCAGTTACTTACGACAGGGGGAGAGCACAGATACGCAGTATTTT
TRBJ2-1,-,-,TRBV15,CATSGDLSNEQFF,TGTGCCACCAGCGGGGACTTAAGCAATGAGCAGTTCTTC
TRBJ2-7,-,-,TRBV4-2,CASSQENYRFLFEQYF,TGTGCCAGCAGCCAAGAGAATTATCGCTTCCTCTTCGAGCAGTACTTC
TRBJ1-1,-,TRBD1,TRBV4-1,CASSQNNRGLTEAFF,TGCGCCAGCAGCCAAAATAACAGGGGTTTGACTGAAGCTTTCTTT
TRBJ2-3,-,-,TRBV7-8,CASSLVGSRAPDTQYF,TGTGCCAGCAGCTTAGTAGGCTCTAGGGCCCCAGATACGCAGTATTTT
TRBJ1-2,few,TRBD1,TRBV5-1,CASSSTSGQLYGYTF,TGCGCCAGCAGTTCAACCTCGGGACAGCTCTATGGCTACACCTTC
TRBJ2-7,-,TRBD2,TRBV29-1,CSVVVLAGGVSYEQYF,TGCAGCGTTGTCGTTCTAGCGGGGGGGGTCTCCTACGAGCAGTACTTC
TRBJ2-7,-,-,TRBV28,CAGSLDSAYEQYF,TGTGCCGGCAGTTTAGATTCCGCCTACGAGCAGTACTTC
TRBJ2-3,few,-,TRBV29-1,CSVGIPFTDTQYF,TGCAGCGTAGGGATCCCCTTCACAGATACGCAGTATTTT
TRBJ1-1,-,-,TRBV6-1,CASSEEGQGTEAFF,TGTGCCAGCAGTGAAGAGGGGCAGGGGACTGAAGCTTTCTTT
TRBJ1-1,few,-,TRBV7-9,CASSSIGGYDEAFF,TGTGCCAGCAGCTCTATAGGGGGTTATGATGAAGCTTTCTTT
TRBJ2-7,-,-,TRBV6-1,CASSLFFSTDNEQYF,TGTGCCAGCAGTCTTTTTTTCTCGACCGACAATGAGCAGTACTTC
TRBJ2-3,few,-,TRBV27,CASSSGHLIDTQYF,TGTGCCAGCAGTTCGGGACACCTCATAGATACGCAGTATTTT
TRBJ1-5,-,-,TRBV5-5,CASSLVALGNQPQHF,TGTGCCAGCAGCTTGGTGGCGCTTGGCAATCAGCCCCAGCATTTT
TRBJ2-5,few,TRBD2,TRBV29-1,CSVPGLGDRGQYF,TGCAGCGTACCCGGACTAGGTGATCGGGGGCAGTACTTC
TRBJ2-3,many,TRBD2,TRBV6-4,CASSDSGGATDTQYF,TGTGCCAGCAGTGACAGCGGGGGGGCCACAGATACGCAGTATTTT
TRBJ2-4,few,-,TRBV20-1,CSASYWGGKNIQYF,TGCAGTGCTAGCTACTGGGGCGGCAAAAACATTCAGTACTTC
TRBJ2-1,-,-,TRBV12-3/TRBV12-4,CASSLSGQSREEQFF,TGTGCCAGCAGTTTGTCCGGCCAGTCCCGGGAAGAGCAGTTCTTC
TRBJ1-4,once,TRBD1,TRBV7-6,CASSLGDRVSEKLFF,TGTGCCAGCAGCTTGGGGGACAGGGTTAGTGAAAAACTGTTTTTT
TRBJ2-1,-,-,TRBV20-1,CSARAVGPYNEQFF,TGCAGTGCTAGAGCCGTGGGCCCCTACAATGAGCAGTTCTTC
TRBJ2-7,-,-,TRBV7-9,CASSHREGSYEQYF,TGTGCCAGCAGCCACCGCGAAGGATCCTACGAGCAGTACTTC
TRBJ2-5,-,-,TRBV29-1,CSVALNEQYF,TGCAGCGTTGCATTAAATGAGCAGTACTTC
TRBJ1-2,many,-,TRBV6-5,CASSYGTDYGYTF,TGTGCCAGCAGTTACGGGACGGACTATGGCTACACCTTC
TRBJ2-7,few,-,TRBV7-9,CASSDGTSVPREQYF,TGTGCCAGCAGCGATGGGACGTCGGTACCAAGGGAGCAGTACTTC
TRBJ1-5,-,-,TRBV7-9,CASSGGEGNQPQHF,TGTGCCAGCAGCGGGGGGGAGGGCAATCAGCCCCAGCATTTT
TRBJ2-3,-,-,TRBV28,CASSVSWSTDTQYF,TGTGCCAGCAGTGTTAGTTGGAGCACAGATACGCAGTATTTT
TRBJ2-2,-,-,TRBV5-6,CASSLGRGTNTGELFF,TGTGCCAGCAGCTTGGGGCGGGGCACGAACACCGGGGAGCTGTTTTTT
TRBJ2-7,-,-,TRBV27,CASRPLRGEQYF,TGTGCCAGCAGGCCCCTGAGGGGGGAGCAGTACTTC
TRBJ1-1,few,-,TRBV10-3,CATMPRSGPGARAFF,TGTGCCACCATGCCCCGATCAGGACCCGGTGCACGAGCTTTCTTT
TRBJ1-1,-,-,TRBV30,CAWIPRGSNTEAFF,TGTGCCTGGATACCTCGGGGGAGCAACACTGAAGCTTTCTTT
TRBJ1-1,-,-,TRBV5-6,CASSYDRQNTEAFF,TGTGCCAGCAGCTATGACAGGCAGAACACTGAAGCTTTCTTT
TRBJ2-5,-,-,TRBV20-1,CSARDRVGGTWETQYF,TGCAGTGCTAGAGATCGGGTCGGCGGGACGTGGGAGACCCAGTACTTC
TRBJ1-2,-,-,TRBV3-1,CASSQEHREYGYTF,TGTGCCAGCAGCCAAGAGCACAGGGAATATGGCTACACCTTC
TRBJ2-7,-,-,TRBV6-5,CASSSPWAQYF,TGTGCCAGCAGTTCCCCTTGGGCCCAGTACTTC
TRBJ2-3,-,TRBD2,TRBV6-6,CASRTSGYADTQYF,TGTGCCAGCCGGACTAGCGGGTACGCAGATACGCAGTATTTT
TRBJ2-4,-,TRBD1,TRBV6-6,CASSYSVDRGDIQYF,TGTGCCAGCAGTTACTCAGTAGACAGGGGTGACATTCAGTACTTC
TRBJ2-3,-,TRBD2,TRBV12-3/TRBV12-4,CASSLTSESTDTQYF,TGTGCCAGCAGCTTAACTAGCGAGAGCACAGATACGCAGTATTTT
TRBJ2-1,-,TRBD2,TRBV3-1,CASSQAAGGPNEQFF,TGTGCCAGCAGCCAAGCGGCGGGAGGGCCCAATGAGCAGTTCTTC
TRBJ1-1,once,-,TRBV29-1,CSVSTGVAFF,TGCAGCGTTAGTACTGGTGTGGCTTTCTTT
TRBJ2-1,-,TRBD2,TRBV6-6,CATLRGSSGINEQFF,TGTGCCACCCTCCGAGGTTCTAGCGGCATTAATGAGCAGTTCTTC
TRBJ2-7,few,-,TRBV20-1,CSARIDERRRYEQYF,TGCAGTGCTAGAATTGACGAAAGAAGGCGCTACGAGCAGTACTTC
TRBJ2-7,few,-,TRBV15,CATSYRGYEQYF,TGTGCCACCAGCTACCGGGGCTACGAGCAGTACTTC
TRBJ1-2,-,TRBD1,TRBV11-2,CASSLVPQGPDGYTF,TGTGCCAGCAGCTTAGTCCCACAGGGGCCTGATGGCTACACCTTC
TRBJ1-1,-,-,TRBV7-6,CASSSYQGLHTEAFF,TGTGCCAGCAGCTCCTATCAGGGCCTCCACACTGAAGCTTTCTTT
TRBJ1-4,-,-,TRBV12-3/TRBV12-4,CASRDYSTNEKLFF,TGTGCCAGCAGGGACTACTCAACTAATGAAAAACTGTTTTTT